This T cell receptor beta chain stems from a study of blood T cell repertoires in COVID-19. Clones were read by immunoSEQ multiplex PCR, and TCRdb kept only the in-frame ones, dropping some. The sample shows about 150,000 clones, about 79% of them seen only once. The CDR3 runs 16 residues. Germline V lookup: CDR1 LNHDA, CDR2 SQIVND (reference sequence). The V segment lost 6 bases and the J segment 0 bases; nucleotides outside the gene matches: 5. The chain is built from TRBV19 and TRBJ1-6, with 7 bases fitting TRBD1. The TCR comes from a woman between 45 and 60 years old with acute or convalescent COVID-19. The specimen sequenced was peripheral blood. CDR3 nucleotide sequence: TGTGCCAGTAGATCGGGACAGAGCTCCTATAATTCACCCCTCCACTTT. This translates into CASRSGQSSYNSPLHF.